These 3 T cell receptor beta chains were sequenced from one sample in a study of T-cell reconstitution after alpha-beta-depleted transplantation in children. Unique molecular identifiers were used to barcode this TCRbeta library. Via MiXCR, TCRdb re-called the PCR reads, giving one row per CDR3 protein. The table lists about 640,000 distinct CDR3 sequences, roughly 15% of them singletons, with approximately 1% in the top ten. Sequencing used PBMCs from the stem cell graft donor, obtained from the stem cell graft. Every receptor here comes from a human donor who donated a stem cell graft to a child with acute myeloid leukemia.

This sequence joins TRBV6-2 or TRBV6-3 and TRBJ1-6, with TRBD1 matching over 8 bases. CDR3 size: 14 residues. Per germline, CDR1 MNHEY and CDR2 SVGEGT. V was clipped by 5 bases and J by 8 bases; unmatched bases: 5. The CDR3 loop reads CASSRTGTDSPLHF. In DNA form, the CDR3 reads TGTGCCAGCAGTAGGACAGGGACTGATTCACCCCTCCACTTT.

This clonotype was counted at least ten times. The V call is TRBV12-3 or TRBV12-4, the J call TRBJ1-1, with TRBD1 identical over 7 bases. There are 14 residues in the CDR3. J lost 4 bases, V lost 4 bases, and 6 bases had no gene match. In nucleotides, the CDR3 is TGTGCCAGCAGTTCGTCTCGACAGGGCACTGAAGCTTTCTTT. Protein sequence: CASSSSRQGTEAFF.

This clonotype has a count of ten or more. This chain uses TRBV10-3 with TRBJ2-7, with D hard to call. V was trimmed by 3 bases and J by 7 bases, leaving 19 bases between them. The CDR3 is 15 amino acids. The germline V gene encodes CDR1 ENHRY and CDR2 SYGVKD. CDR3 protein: CAISEERVRLLEQYV. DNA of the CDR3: TGTGCCATCAGTGAAGAGAGAGTACGTCTACTAGAGCAGTACGTC.